Following are 14 T cell receptor beta chains from one sample sequenced in a study of T cell changes during pregnancy in multiple sclerosis. Data came from immunoSEQ multiplex PCR; TCRdb stores just in-frame clones and leaves some out. The sample lists some 60,000 clones, 90% occurring once. The input for sequencing was peripheral blood, taken in the first trimester of pregnancy. The origin of the receptors is a female donor in good health, enrolled as a control in a pregnancy study.

V is TRBV19 and J is TRBJ1-1; possible D gene TRBD1, 5 bases. This CDR3 contains 8 residues. The germline V gene encodes CDR1 LNHDA and CDR2 SQIVND (reference sequence). V lost 8 bases, J lost 13 bases, and 8 bases lay in between. CDR3 region: CASERGFF. CDR3 bases: TGTGCCAGTGAAAGGGGTTTCTTT.

This clone is a singleton in its sample. CDR3 DNA sequence: TGTGCCAGCAGCCCCACAGGGGGAGCACCCCTCCACTTT. It specifies CASSPTGGAPLHF. The V gene is TRBV7-2, the J gene TRBJ1-6; TRBD1 matches at 8 bases. CDR3 length equals 13 residues. Germline V gives CDR1 SGHTA, CDR2 FQGNSA. V shed 5 bases and J 11 bases; nucleotides not matched to a gene: 5.

This clone was detected only once. The chain carries TRBV12-5 and TRBJ2-7; 7 nucleotides match TRBD1. CDR1 and CDR2 (germline): LGHNT, FRNRAP. CDR3 size: 14 residues. V trimming: 2 bases; J trimming: 2 bases; junction bases outside the gene matches: 3. CDR3 coding DNA: TGTGCTAGTGGTTTGAAAGGGGGCGCCTACGAGCAGTACTTC. Translated: CASGLKGGAYEQYF.

V usage is TRBV19 and J usage is TRBJ1-1; D uncertain. This CDR3 has 13 residues. Germline loops: CDR1 LNHDA, CDR2 SQIVND (reference sequence). V lost 7 bases to trimming and J lost 8 bases, with 17 bases between them. The CDR3 loop is CASTFRGSFEAFF. DNA of the CDR3: TGTGCCAGTACCTTCCGGGGAAGTTTCGAAGCTTTCTTT.

The chain uses TRBV7-2 and TRBJ1-1, with D tentatively TRBD1 (5 bases). Trimming cost V 2 bases and J 1 base, with 5 bases left between them. Per the germline V gene, CDR1 is SGHTA and CDR2 is FQGNSA. The CDR3 extends over 13 amino acids. The CDR3 nucleotides are TGTGCCAGCAGCTTACAGGGGAACACTGAAGCTTTCTTT. Translating it yields CASSLQGNTEAFF.

The chain joins TRBV19 to TRBJ2-1; TRBD2 matches 8 bases. Germline lookup yields CDR1 LNHDA and CDR2 SQIVND (reference sequence). V trimming: 7 bases; J trimming: 8 bases; junction bases outside the gene matches: 7. The CDR3 spans 13 residues. The CDR3 DNA sequence: TGTGCCAGTATGGTGGCGGGAGGAGATGAGCAGTTCTTC. It yields the protein CASMVAGGDEQFF.

The chain links TRBV7-6 to TRBJ2-5; D ambiguous. The germline V gene has CDR1 SGHVS and CDR2 FNYEAQ. The CDR3 totals 13 residues. Trimming shortened V by 2 bases and J by 0 bases, and 4 bases separated the two germline ends. The CDR3 region is CASSLSYQETQYF. The CDR3 bases are TGTGCCAGCAGCTTATCCTACCAAGAGACCCAGTACTTC.

The chain employs TRBV9 and TRBJ2-5; weak D call: TRBD2 (5 bases). V lost 4 bases and J 0 bases, leaving 7 bases between the germline ends. The CDR3 length is 13 residues. From germline, CDR1 is SGDLS and CDR2 YYNGEE. The CDR3: CASSFGDQETQYF. The CDR3 DNA is TGTGCCAGCAGCTTCGGGGACCAAGAGACCCAGTACTTC.

The rearrangement joins TRBV29-1 to TRBJ1-2, with D maybe TRBD1 (5 bases). Between the trimmed V and J ends, which lost 5 bases and 7 bases, there was a span of 8 bases. The length of the CDR3 is 10 residues. The germline gives CDR1 SQVTM, CDR2 ANQGSEA. CDR3 coding DNA: TGCAGCGTTTATGGGGCTGGCTACACCTTC. Amino acid sequence: CSVYGAGYTF.

The chain uses TRBV5-8 and TRBJ1-2, with 8 bases matching TRBD1. The CDR3 sequence is 14 residues long. With V trimmed by 4 bases and J by 5 bases, 7 bases remained unmatched. The germline CDR1 and CDR2 sequences are SGHTS and YDEGEE. CDR3 sequence reads: CASSNRQGFYGYTF. CDR3 coding DNA: TGTGCCAGCAGCAACCGACAGGGGTTTTATGGCTACACCTTC. The variable domain in full, completed from reference TRBV5-8 and TRBJ1-2, reads EAGVTQSPTHLIKTRGQQATLRCSPISGHTSVYWYQQALGLGLQFLLWYDEGEERNRGNFPPRFSGRQFPNYSSELNVNALELEDSALYLCASSNRQGFYGYTFGSGTRLTVV.

This chain joins TRBV5-6 and TRBJ2-3, with TRBD2 matching over 14 bases. Germline V gives CDR1 SGHDT, CDR2 YYEEEE. The trim removed 4 bases at V and 9 bases at J, leaving 10 bases unmatched. The CDR3 sequence is 16 residues long. The CDR3: CASSIPGLAGAFTQYF. The CDR3 nucleotides read TGTGCCAGCAGCATACCGGGACTAGCGGGGGCTTTCACGCAGTATTTT.

The rearrangement joins TRBV7-9 to TRBJ2-6, with D tentatively TRBD1 (5 bases). Germline V gene sequence: CDR1 SEHNR, CDR2 FQNEAQ (reference sequence). Between the trimmed V and J ends, which lost 4 bases and 0 bases, there was a span of 16 bases. The CDR3 is made up of 18 amino acids. CDR3 sequence reads: CASSYDSVYNSGANVLTF. As DNA, the CDR3 is TGTGCCAGCAGCTACGACAGCGTTTACAACTCTGGGGCCAACGTCCTGACTTTC.

V and J are TRBV10-2 and TRBJ1-3; D remains unclear. Germline V CDR1 and CDR2: WSHSY, SAAADI. Trimming removed 4 bases at V and 0 bases at J, with 10 bases between. The CDR3 has 15 amino acids. The CDR3 reads CASSVEGNSGNTIYF. In DNA, the CDR3 is TGCGCCAGCAGTGTGGAGGGAAACTCTGGAAACACCATATATTTT.

In its sample, this clone was seen a few times. The chain couples TRBV18 to TRBJ1-5; tentative D call: TRBD1 (6 bases). The CDR3 totals 13 residues. Between the trimmed V and J ends, which lost 4 bases and 7 bases, there was a span of 11 bases. From germline, CDR1 is KGHSH and CDR2 LQKENI. CDR3 sequence: CASSRTGNQPQHF. CDR3 bases: TGTGCCAGCTCACGTACAGGGAACCAGCCCCAGCATTTT.